The T cell receptor beta chain described here comes from a study of blood T cell repertoires in COVID-19. CDR1 is MNHEY and CDR2 is SMNVEV in the germline V gene (reference sequence). V lost 4 bases and J lost 3; bases outside the gene matches: 3. The CDR3 contains 13 residues. Here immunoSEQ multiplex PCR was the method, and the copy in TCRdb shows in-frame clones only, minus some. This table has a few hundred thousand clones, 82% appearing once. Sequenced material: peripheral blood. J is TRBJ2-7 and V is TRBV27, with 7 positions matching TRBD1. The TCR was taken from a woman aged 18 to 35 with acute or convalescent COVID-19. CDR3 DNA sequence: TGTGCCAGCAGTTCGGGACAGATCTACGAGCAGTACTTC. Translating gives CASSSGQIYEQYF.